This T cell receptor beta chain stems from a study of CD8 T cells in Susac syndrome. This CDR3 has 13 residues. Trimming shortened V by 7 bases and J by 2 bases, and 11 bases separated the two germline ends. CDR1 is WSHSY, CDR2 SAAADI, per germline. The RNA input was about 0.5 to 1 ug, and it was reverse transcribed with random hexamers. TCRdb independently ran MiXCR on the immunoSEQ multiplex PCR reads; one entry per CDR3 protein. This table holds a few hundred thousand distinct CDR3 sequences, 92% found once. The chain joins TRBV10-2 to TRBJ1-1, with no clear D. Material: CD4+ T cells from PBMCs. This clonotype originated in a human donor with multiple sclerosis. This chain's CDR3 is CASTLDPNTEAFF. The CDR3 bases are TGCGCCAGCACTTTGGACCCTAACACTGAAGCTTTCTTT.